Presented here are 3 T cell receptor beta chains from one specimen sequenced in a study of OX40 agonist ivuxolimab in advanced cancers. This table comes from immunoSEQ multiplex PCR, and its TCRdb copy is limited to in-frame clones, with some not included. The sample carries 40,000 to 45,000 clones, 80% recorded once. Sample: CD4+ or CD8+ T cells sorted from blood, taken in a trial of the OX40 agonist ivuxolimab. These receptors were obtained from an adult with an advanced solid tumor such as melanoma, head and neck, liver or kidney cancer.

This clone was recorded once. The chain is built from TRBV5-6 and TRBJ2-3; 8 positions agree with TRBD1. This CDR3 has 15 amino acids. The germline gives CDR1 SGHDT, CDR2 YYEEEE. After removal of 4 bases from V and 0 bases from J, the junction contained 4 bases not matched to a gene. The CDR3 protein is CASSKDRASTDTQYF. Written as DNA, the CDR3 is TGTGCCAGCAGCAAGGACAGGGCGAGCACAGATACGCAGTATTTT.

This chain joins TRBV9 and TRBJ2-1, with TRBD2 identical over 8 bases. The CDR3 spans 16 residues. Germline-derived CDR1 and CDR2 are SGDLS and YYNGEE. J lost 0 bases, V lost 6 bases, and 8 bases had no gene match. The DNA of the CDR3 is TGTGCCAGCACCTCTAGCGGGTCTAGCTCCTACAATGAGCAGTTCTTC. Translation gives CASTSSGSSSYNEQFF.

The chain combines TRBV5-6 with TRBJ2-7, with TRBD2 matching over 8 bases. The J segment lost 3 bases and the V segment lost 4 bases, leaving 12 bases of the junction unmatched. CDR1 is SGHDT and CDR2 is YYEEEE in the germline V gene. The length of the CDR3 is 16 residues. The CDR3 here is CASSPQRAGVHYEQYF. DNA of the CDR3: TGTGCCAGCAGCCCCCAGAGAGCGGGAGTCCACTACGAGCAGTACTTC.